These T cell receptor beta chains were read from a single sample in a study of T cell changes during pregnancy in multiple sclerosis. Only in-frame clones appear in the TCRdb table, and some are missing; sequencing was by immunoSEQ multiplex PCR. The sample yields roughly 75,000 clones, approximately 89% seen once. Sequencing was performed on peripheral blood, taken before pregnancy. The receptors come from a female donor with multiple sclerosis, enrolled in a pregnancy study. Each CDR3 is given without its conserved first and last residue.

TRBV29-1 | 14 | SAATPRVRDTGELF
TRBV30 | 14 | AWSVAAVSNTGELF
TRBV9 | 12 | ASSARGGRNTIY
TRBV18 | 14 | ASSRVREGRSDTQY
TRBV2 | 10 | ASSRQGNTIY
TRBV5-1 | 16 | ASSLLVPGLAGPRGQF
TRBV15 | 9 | ATSRVEEAF
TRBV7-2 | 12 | ASSLKGLGNEQF
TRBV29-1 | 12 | SVGSGDLTDTQY
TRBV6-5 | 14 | ASSYAHRGPGNTIY
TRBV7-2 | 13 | ASSLFAGEGYEQY
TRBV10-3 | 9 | AISEQGEAF
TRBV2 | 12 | ASRGTGGLKTQY
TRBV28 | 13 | ASSFWAGVGYEQY
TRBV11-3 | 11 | ASSLERGSEAF
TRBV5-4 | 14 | ASSLSVRTLGYEQY
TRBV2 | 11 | ASSNLPTVSLH
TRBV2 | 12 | ASSLPDSYNEQF
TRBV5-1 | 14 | ASSLAADRGAGELF
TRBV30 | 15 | ACTVAGNFASTDTQY
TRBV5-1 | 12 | ASSLQSMTDTQY
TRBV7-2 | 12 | ASSALQGSYGYT
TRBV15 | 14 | ATSYRTGVEPYGYT
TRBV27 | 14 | ASSADRTGVDNEQF
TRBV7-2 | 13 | ASSLRLTSADTQY
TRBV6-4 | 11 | ASSDSGENEQF
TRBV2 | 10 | ASRGGITPLH
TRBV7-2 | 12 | ASSLARGAYEQY
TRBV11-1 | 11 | ASSLSLLETQY
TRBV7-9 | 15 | ASSLGVGRGPRGPQH
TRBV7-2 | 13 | ASSPRVLAKNIQY
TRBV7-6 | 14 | ASSSAGIPIPYEQY
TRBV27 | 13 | ASSLLGLPGNEQF
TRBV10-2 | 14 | ASSPGSSNPGSIQY
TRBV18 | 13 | ASSPVSGSENTIY
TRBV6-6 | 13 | ASSYSQEGGEKLF